The rows below give T cell receptor beta chains drawn from one sample of a study of blood T cell repertoires in COVID-19. Sequencing was performed with immunoSEQ multiplex PCR; in TCRdb, only in-frame clones are kept and a portion is missing. The sample has about 230,000 clones; more than 65% are singletons. The sequencing input was peripheral blood. These receptors all stem from a woman older than 75 with acute or convalescent COVID-19. The CDR3 runs from the conserved cysteine through the conserved F or W. The order of the fields is clone size, D gene, V gene, J gene, CDR3 DNA, CDR3 protein. D genes are given only for firm matches. Not every row has a clone size; where given, it reads once, few, many or a size class.

clone_size: .
d_call: .
v_call: TRBV9
j_call: TRBJ1-5
cdr3_nt: TGTGCCAGCAGCGGGGCCGTTAGTAATCAGCCCCAGCATTTT
cdr3_aa: CASSGAVSNQPQHF

clone_size: few
d_call: .
v_call: TRBV24-1
j_call: TRBJ2-2
cdr3_nt: TGTGCCACCAGTGAAATTACAACAGGGAATCTGTTTTTT
cdr3_aa: CATSEITTGNLFF

clone_size: once
d_call: TRBD2
v_call: TRBV5-4
j_call: TRBJ2-7
cdr3_nt: TGTGCCAGCAGCTTTACTAGCGGGGGAACCTACGAGCAGTACTTC
cdr3_aa: CASSFTSGGTYEQYF

clone_size: .
d_call: .
v_call: TRBV4-2
j_call: TRBJ2-3
cdr3_nt: TGTGCCAGCAGCCCCTCTACCAACACAGATACGCAGTATTTT
cdr3_aa: CASSPSTNTDTQYF

clone_size: .
d_call: .
v_call: TRBV12-3/TRBV12-4
j_call: TRBJ2-7
cdr3_nt: TGTGCCAGCAGCTCTCTAAAATACGAGCAGTACTTC
cdr3_aa: CASSSLKYEQYF

clone_size: .
d_call: TRBD1
v_call: TRBV10-3
j_call: TRBJ2-5
cdr3_nt: TGTGCCATCAGTTCGGGACAGACGTACCAAGAGACCCAGTACTTC
cdr3_aa: CAISSGQTYQETQYF

clone_size: .
d_call: TRBD1
v_call: TRBV3-1/TRBV3-2
j_call: TRBJ1-6
cdr3_nt: TGTGCCAGCAGCCATCTTGACAGGGGAAATTCACCCCTCCACTTT
cdr3_aa: CASSHLDRGNSPLHF

clone_size: .
d_call: TRBD1
v_call: TRBV29-1
j_call: TRBJ1-2
cdr3_nt: TGCAGCGTAGCGAGGACAGGGGGCGGAGATGGCTACACCTTC
cdr3_aa: CSVARTGGGDGYTF

clone_size: .
d_call: .
v_call: TRBV29-1
j_call: TRBJ2-5
cdr3_nt: TGCAGCGTTGAAGTAGGGGTCCAAGAGACCCAGTACTTC
cdr3_aa: CSVEVGVQETQYF

clone_size: few
d_call: TRBD1
v_call: TRBV11-3
j_call: TRBJ1-1
cdr3_nt: TGTGCCAGCAGCCGTGCCGCATCAACAGGGGGTAGGGTGAACACTGAAGCTTTCTTT
cdr3_aa: CASSRAASTGGRVNTEAFF

clone_size: .
d_call: .
v_call: TRBV24-1
j_call: TRBJ2-5
cdr3_nt: TGTGCCACCAGTGATTCGCGGGGAGTCGGAGAGACCCAGTACTTC
cdr3_aa: CATSDSRGVGETQYF

clone_size: .
d_call: TRBD1
v_call: TRBV7-8
j_call: TRBJ1-1
cdr3_nt: TGTGCCAGCAGCTATAAGGCACAGGGGGCGGTGGGGGCTTTCTTT
cdr3_aa: CASSYKAQGAVGAFF

clone_size: many
d_call: TRBD2
v_call: TRBV4-2
j_call: TRBJ2-1
cdr3_nt: TGTGCCAGCAGCCAAGAACCGGCGGGGGGCCTTAATGAGCAGTTCTTC
cdr3_aa: CASSQEPAGGLNEQFF

clone_size: .
d_call: TRBD1
v_call: TRBV24-1
j_call: TRBJ2-5
cdr3_nt: TGTGCCACCAGTGATTTCACGGGACAGGGTTTGGAGACCCAGTACTTC
cdr3_aa: CATSDFTGQGLETQYF

clone_size: .
d_call: TRBD1
v_call: TRBV11-2
j_call: TRBJ2-2
cdr3_nt: TGTGCCAGCAGCCTCAGACAGGGTAACACCGGGGAGCTGTTTTTT
cdr3_aa: CASSLRQGNTGELFF

clone_size: .
d_call: .
v_call: TRBV6-1
j_call: TRBJ1-6
cdr3_nt: TGTGCCAGCAGTGATCCCAGCTCAGGGGCTGATAATTCACCCCTCCACTTT
cdr3_aa: CASSDPSSGADNSPLHF

clone_size: .
d_call: .
v_call: TRBV6-1
j_call: TRBJ1-3
cdr3_nt: TGTGCCAGCAGTGAACAGGCACCTTCCATGGCCGCCATATATTTT
cdr3_aa: CASSEQAPSMAAIYF

clone_size: once
d_call: .
v_call: TRBV7-2
j_call: TRBJ2-5
cdr3_nt: TGTGCCAGCAGCGTTAGCAAGGCCACCGGCCAAGAGACCCAGTACTTC
cdr3_aa: CASSVSKATGQETQYF

clone_size: .
d_call: TRBD1
v_call: TRBV6-6
j_call: TRBJ2-7
cdr3_nt: TGTGCCAGCAGGGAAGGAGACAGGGGCGGCGAGCAGTACTTC
cdr3_aa: CASREGDRGGEQYF

clone_size: .
d_call: .
v_call: TRBV3-1/TRBV3-2
j_call: TRBJ2-5
cdr3_nt: TGTGCCAGCAGCTTCTTGACTGATGAAGAGACCCAGTACTTC
cdr3_aa: CASSFLTDEETQYF

clone_size: .
d_call: TRBD2
v_call: TRBV3-1/TRBV3-2
j_call: TRBJ2-3
cdr3_nt: TGTGCCAGCAGTCGATCCTCTAGCGGGAGTACAGATACGCAGTATTTT
cdr3_aa: CASSRSSSGSTDTQYF

clone_size: .
d_call: .
v_call: TRBV19
j_call: TRBJ2-3
cdr3_nt: TGTGCCAGTAGTCAGGGAGATACGCAGTATTTT
cdr3_aa: CASSQGDTQYF

clone_size: .
d_call: TRBD2
v_call: TRBV18
j_call: TRBJ2-3
cdr3_nt: TGTGCCAGCTCACCCTTTCCCCCTGCGGGAGCGGGCACAGATACGCAGTATTTT
cdr3_aa: CASSPFPPAGAGTDTQYF

clone_size: .
d_call: .
v_call: TRBV5-6
j_call: TRBJ2-6
cdr3_nt: TGTGCCAGCAGCTTGTTTGACAACTCTGGGGCCAACGTCCTGACTTTC
cdr3_aa: CASSLFDNSGANVLTF

clone_size: few
d_call: TRBD1
v_call: TRBV29-1
j_call: TRBJ1-1
cdr3_nt: TGCAGCGGGGGACAGGGGAACACTGAAGCTTTCTTT
cdr3_aa: CSGGQGNTEAFF

clone_size: .
d_call: .
v_call: TRBV3-1/TRBV3-2
j_call: TRBJ1-5
cdr3_nt: TGTGCCAGCAGCCCCACATGGGGGGGGCGCAATCAGCCCCAGCATTTT
cdr3_aa: CASSPTWGGRNQPQHF

clone_size: .
d_call: .
v_call: TRBV2
j_call: TRBJ2-1
cdr3_nt: TGTGCCAGCAGTGGGGCCAGTGAGACGGGGATCTATGAGCAGTTCTTC
cdr3_aa: CASSGASETGIYEQFF